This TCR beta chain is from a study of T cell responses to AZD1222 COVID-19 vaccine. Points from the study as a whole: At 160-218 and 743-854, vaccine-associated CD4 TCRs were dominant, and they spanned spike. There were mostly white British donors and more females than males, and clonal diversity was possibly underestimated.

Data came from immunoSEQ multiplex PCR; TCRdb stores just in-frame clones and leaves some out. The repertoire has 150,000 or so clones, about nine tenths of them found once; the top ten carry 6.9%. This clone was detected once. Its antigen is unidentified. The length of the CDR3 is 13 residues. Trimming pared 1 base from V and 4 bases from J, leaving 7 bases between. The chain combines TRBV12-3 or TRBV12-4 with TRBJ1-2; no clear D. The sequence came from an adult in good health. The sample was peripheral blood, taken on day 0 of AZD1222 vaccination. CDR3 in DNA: TGTGCCAGCAGTTTAGTAGGATCCTATGGCTACACCTTC. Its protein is CASSLVGSYGYTF.